These T cell receptor beta chains were read from a single sample in a study of glioma-infiltrating T cells. TCRdb fed the multiplex PCR reads into MiXCR, producing one record per CDR3 protein. The sample has about 200,000 distinct CDR3 sequences; more than 30% are singletons. The sequenced material came from glioma tissue, nonneoplastic brain tissue, or PBMCs (not recorded which). These receptors were collected from a human donor with low-grade glioma or glioblastoma, undergoing nonglioma brain surgery, or in good health (not recorded which). Both conserved end residues are part of each CDR3. The D gene is left open where the match is weak. Rows give clone size only sometimes, using once, few, many, or a class for an expanded clone.

D: .
J: TRBJ2-7
size: many
V: TRBV28
CDR3: CASTAGIYEQYF
DNA: TGTGCCAGCACGGCGGGGATCTACGAGCAGTACTTC

D: TRBD2
J: TRBJ2-1
size: many
V: TRBV4-2
CDR3: CASSQEAASGMDEQFF
DNA: TGTGCCAGCAGCCAAGAGGCGGCTAGCGGGATGGATGAGCAGTTCTTC

D: .
J: TRBJ2-7
size: many
V: TRBV7-6
CDR3: CASSRRGREGDEQYF
DNA: TGTGCCAGCAGCCGCAGGGGGAGGGAAGGGGACGAGCAGTACTTC

D: TRBD1
J: TRBJ2-1
size: .
V: TRBV5-1
CDR3: CASSVWDRSPNEQFF
DNA: TGCGCCAGCAGCGTATGGGACAGGTCCCCTAATGAGCAGTTCTTC

D: TRBD1
J: TRBJ2-1
size: many
V: TRBV27
CDR3: CASSSGQGPLNEQFF
DNA: TGTGCCAGCAGTTCTGGACAGGGGCCCCTCAATGAGCAGTTCTTC

D: .
J: TRBJ1-2
size: many
V: TRBV3-1
CDR3: CASSLAGGYGYTF
DNA: TGTGCCAGCAGCTTAGCCGGCGGCTATGGCTACACCTTC

D: .
J: TRBJ2-7
size: many
V: TRBV6-2/TRBV6-3
CDR3: CASSRLSYEQYF
DNA: TGTGCCAGCAGCCGCCTATCCTACGAGCAGTACTTC

D: .
J: TRBJ1-1
size: many
V: TRBV7-6
CDR3: CASSLGPRVPNTEAFF
DNA: TGTGCCAGCAGCTTAGGCCCAAGGGTCCCGAACACTGAAGCTTTCTTT

D: .
J: TRBJ1-5
size: .
V: TRBV10-3
CDR3: CAISESSGGTQHF
DNA: TGTGCCATCAGTGAGTCTTCGGGTGGGACCCAGCATTTT

D: .
J: TRBJ2-7
size: .
V: TRBV5-1
CDR3: CASSLEGPDEQYF
DNA: TGCGCCAGCAGCTTGGAAGGACCCGACGAGCAGTACTTC

D: .
J: TRBJ2-5
size: .
V: TRBV6-6
CDR3: CASSFFTGFGKNKYF
DNA: TGTGCCAGCAGTTTTTTTACAGGTTTTGGAAAGAACAAGTACTTC

D: TRBD1
J: TRBJ2-7
size: many
V: TRBV14
CDR3: CASSQGYRGRGEQYF
DNA: TGTGCCAGCAGCCAAGGGTACAGGGGGCGCGGAGAGCAGTACTTC

D: .
J: TRBJ2-1
size: .
V: TRBV4-1
CDR3: CASSPELAYNEKFF
DNA: TGCGCCAGCAGCCCCGAGCTGGCCTACAATGAGAAGTTCTTC

D: TRBD2
J: TRBJ2-2
size: .
V: TRBV3-1
CDR3: CASRLAVNRNTGELFF
DNA: TGTGCCAGCAGACTAGCGGTAAACCGAAACACCGGGGAGCTGTTTTTT

D: .
J: TRBJ2-7
size: many
V: TRBV20-1
CDR3: CSALPSSLALKTYEQYF
DNA: TGCAGTGCCCTCCCCAGCTCACTAGCCCTTAAAACCTACGAGCAGTACTTC

D: TRBD2
J: TRBJ2-1
size: few
V: TRBV5-1
CDR3: CASSTRAGVSYNEQFF
DNA: TGCGCCAGCAGCACTCGAGCGGGAGTATCCTACAATGAGCAGTTCTTC

D: TRBD2
J: TRBJ2-7
size: .
V: TRBV7-2
CDR3: CAGSPRTSLNEQYF
DNA: TGTGCCGGCAGCCCCCGGACTAGCTTAAACGAGCAGTACTTC

D: .
J: TRBJ2-1
size: many
V: TRBV3-1
CDR3: CASSQSSVHNEQFF
DNA: TGTGCCAGCAGCCAGTCTAGCGTCCACAATGAGCAGTTCTTC

D: TRBD1
J: TRBJ1-2
size: many
V: TRBV20-1
CDR3: CSAFPEGAGGYTF
DNA: TGCAGTGCCTTCCCCGAGGGGGCAGGTGGCTACACCTTC

D: .
J: TRBJ1-2
size: many
V: TRBV12-3/TRBV12-4
CDR3: CASMPSDDYGYTF
DNA: TGTGCCAGCATGCCGAGTGATGACTATGGCTACACCTTC

D: .
J: TRBJ2-7
size: .
V: TRBV5-8
CDR3: CASSLGGFWVSYEQYF
DNA: TGTGCCAGCAGCTTGGGGGGATTTTGGGTCTCCTACGAGCAGTACTTC

D: .
J: TRBJ2-1
size: many
V: TRBV7-2
CDR3: CASSLAAGSYNEQFF
DNA: TGTGCCAGCAGCTTAGCTGCGGGCTCCTACAATGAGCAGTTCTTC

D: .
J: TRBJ1-6
size: many
V: TRBV28
CDR3: CASTYKRDSPLHF
DNA: TGTGCCAGCACCTACAAAAGGGATTCACCCCTCCACTTT

D: TRBD2
J: TRBJ2-3
size: .
V: TRBV24-1
CDR3: CATSGTSGTYTDTQYF
DNA: TGTGCCACCAGTGGGACTAGCGGGACTTACACAGATACGCAGTATTTT

D: .
J: TRBJ1-5
size: many
V: TRBV12-3/TRBV12-4
CDR3: CASSRDPNQPQHF
DNA: TGTGCCAGCAGTCGGGACCCCAATCAGCCCCAGCATTTT

D: .
J: TRBJ2-2
size: few
V: TRBV29-1
CDR3: CSANPTGTGELFF
DNA: TGCAGCGCAAACCCGACAGGCACCGGGGAGCTGTTTTTT

D: TRBD2
J: TRBJ2-3
size: .
V: TRBV4-1
CDR3: CASSQAITGTSGTTDTQYF
DNA: TGCGCCAGCAGCCAAGCCATTACCGGGACTAGCGGGACTACAGATACGCAGTATTTT

D: TRBD2
J: TRBJ2-3
size: many
V: TRBV20-1
CDR3: CSASGGTSSTDTQYF
DNA: TGCAGTGCTAGTGGTGGGACTAGCTCCACAGATACGCAGTATTTT

D: TRBD2
J: TRBJ2-3
size: .
V: TRBV11-2
CDR3: CASSHRLAGGVDTQYF
DNA: TGTGCCAGCAGCCACCGACTAGCGGGAGGAGTAGATACGCAGTATTTT

D: TRBD2
J: TRBJ2-5
size: many
V: TRBV4-3
CDR3: CASSQDPPTSGRARETQYF
DNA: TGCGCCAGCAGCCAAGATCCCCCTACTAGCGGGAGGGCGAGGGAGACCCAGTACTTC

D: .
J: TRBJ1-6
size: many
V: TRBV10-2
CDR3: CASSEGDPSPLHF
DNA: TGCGCCAGCAGTGAGGGGGACCCTTCACCCCTCCACTTT

D: .
J: TRBJ2-7
size: few
V: TRBV9
CDR3: CASSVDGRLSSYEQYF
DNA: TGTGCCAGCAGCGTAGATGGCAGATTATCGTCCTACGAGCAGTACTTC

D: TRBD2
J: TRBJ2-1
size: few
V: TRBV19
CDR3: CASSRLISGTYREQFF
DNA: TGTGCCAGTAGTCGACTGATTAGCGGGACTTACCGAGAGCAGTTCTTC

D: TRBD2
J: TRBJ2-3
size: many
V: TRBV6-2/TRBV6-3
CDR3: CASRQGLAEIDTQYF
DNA: TGTGCCAGCCGACAAGGACTAGCGGAGATAGATACGCAGTATTTT

D: .
J: TRBJ2-5
size: few
V: TRBV19
CDR3: CARIGSLETQYF
DNA: TGTGCCAGAATCGGGAGTCTAGAGACCCAGTACTTC

D: .
J: TRBJ2-1
size: once
V: TRBV29-1
CDR3: CSVETVKETQFF
DNA: TGCAGCGTTGAGACGGTCAAAGAGACCCAGTTCTTC

D: .
J: TRBJ2-7
size: .
V: TRBV27
CDR3: CASGASYEQYF
DNA: TGTGCCAGCGGGGCCTCCTACGAGCAGTACTTC

D: .
J: TRBJ1-5
size: many
V: TRBV6-1
CDR3: CASSSLGGNQPQHF
DNA: TGTGCCAGCAGTTCCCTGGGGGGCAATCAGCCCCAGCATTTT

D: .
J: TRBJ2-1
size: .
V: TRBV6-2/TRBV6-3
CDR3: CASLNGPSSYNEQLF
DNA: TGTGCCAGCCTCAACGGGCCGAGCTCCTACAATGAGCAGCTCTTC

D: .
J: TRBJ2-1
size: .
V: TRBV4-3
CDR3: CASSQDVPSYNEQFF
DNA: TGCGCCAGCAGCCAAGATGTCCCCTCCTACAATGAGCAGTTCTTC

D: TRBD1
J: TRBJ2-7
size: few
V: TRBV7-8
CDR3: CASSSPPKYDRGLSYEQYF
DNA: TGTGCCAGCAGCTCTCCACCTAAATATGACAGGGGACTCTCCTACGAGCAGTACTTC

D: .
J: TRBJ2-1
size: many
V: TRBV7-6
CDR3: CASSLAAGIYNEQFF
DNA: TGTGCCAGCAGCTTAGCGGCAGGGATCTACAATGAGCAGTTCTTC

D: TRBD1
J: TRBJ2-7
size: many
V: TRBV6-2/TRBV6-3
CDR3: CASTEGPGQSVEQYF
DNA: TGTGCCAGCACCGAGGGGCCGGGACAGTCCGTCGAGCAGTACTTC

D: TRBD1
J: TRBJ2-7
size: .
V: TRBV7-9
CDR3: CASKGQGETNEQCF
DNA: TGTGCCAGCAAAGGACAGGGGGAGACCAACGAGCAGTGCTTC

D: TRBD1
J: TRBJ1-1
size: .
V: TRBV20-1
CDR3: CIARVPGQGAPWTEAFF
DNA: TGCATTGCTAGAGTCCCGGGACAGGGGGCGCCTTGGACTGAAGCTTTCTTT

D: .
J: TRBJ2-5
size: few
V: TRBV7-2
CDR3: CASSLVPGFQETQYF
DNA: TGTGCCAGCAGCTTAGTCCCAGGTTTCCAAGAGACCCAGTACTTC

D: .
J: TRBJ1-2
size: many
V: TRBV2
CDR3: CASTTRDTSFYGYTF
DNA: TGTGCCAGTACTACCCGGGACACTAGTTTCTATGGCTACACCTTC

D: .
J: TRBJ2-2
size: .
V: TRBV7-9
CDR3: CASSWISGELFF
DNA: TGTGCCAGCAGCTGGATCTCCGGGGAGCTGTTTTTT

D: .
J: TRBJ1-2
size: .
V: TRBV6-5
CDR3: CASRYRNGYAF
DNA: TGTGCAAGCAGATACAGGAATGGCTACGCCTTC

D: .
J: TRBJ2-3
size: .
V: TRBV6-2/TRBV6-3
CDR3: CASSPTVGSTDTKDF
DNA: TGTGCCAGCAGTCCGACAGTTGGATCGACAGATACGAAGGATTTT

D: .
J: TRBJ2-3
size: few
V: TRBV7-3
CDR3: CASSLTPGQSTDTQYF
DNA: TGTGCCAGCAGCTTAACCCCGGGTCAGAGCACAGATACGCAGTATTTT

D: .
J: TRBJ2-3
size: .
V: TRBV7-2
CDR3: CASNPGTDTQYF
DNA: TGTGCCAGCAACCCAGGGACAGATACGCAGTATTTT